These 6 T cell receptor beta chains were all obtained from the same sample, sequenced in a study of blood T cell repertoires in COVID-19. Using immunoSEQ multiplex PCR, the repertoire was profiled, and TCRdb retains in-frame clones only, with some absent. Counted here are around 400,000 clones, about 90% occurring once; the ten biggest clones make up less than 11%. Sequenced material: peripheral blood. These receptors originate from a woman in her twenties or thirties with COVID-19, enrolled during active disease.

The chain has TRBV30 and TRBJ2-3; TRBD2 is a possible D gene (6 bases). The germline V gene encodes CDR1 GTSNPN and CDR2 SVGIG (reference sequence). V lost 2 bases and J lost 3, with 15 bases in between. CDR3 length: 15 amino acids. The CDR3 spells CAWSQVGGGTDTQYF. CDR3 bases: TGTGCCTGGAGTCAAGTGGGAGGAGGGACAGATACGCAGTATTTT.

A single count supports this clone. The chain recombines TRBV7-9 with TRBJ1-2, with no clear D. The V end lost 1 base, the J end lost 0 bases, and 12 bases lay between the germline ends. The CDR3 covers 16 residues. The germline CDR1 and CDR2 sequences are SEHNR and FQNEAQ (reference sequence). CDR3 in amino acids: CASSLGGQLANYGYTF. CDR3 in DNA: TGTGCCAGCAGCTTAGGCGGGCAGCTAGCTAACTATGGCTACACCTTC.

In nucleotides, the CDR3 is TGTGCCAGCAGCCCGTGGACAGGGGGCTTGAACACTGAAGCTTTCTTT. Translated: CASSPWTGGLNTEAFF. J is TRBJ1-1 and V is TRBV7-9, with TRBD1 matching over 11 bases. The CDR3 is made up of 16 amino acids. The V segment lost 5 bases and the J segment 0 bases; nucleotides outside the gene matches: 5. From germline, CDR1 is SEHNR and CDR2 FQNEAQ (reference sequence).

The V call is TRBV4-1, the J call TRBJ2-1; D unclear. Germline values: CDR1 MGHRA, CDR2 YSYEKL. The CDR3 consists of 15 residues. Trimming left V 0 bases short and J 1 base short, with 7 bases between. CDR3 in amino acids: CASSQDYSSYNEQFF. CDR3 bases: TGCGCCAGCAGCCAAGATTACTCGTCCTACAATGAGCAGTTCTTC.

The rearrangement joins TRBV28 to TRBJ2-7; possible D gene TRBD1, 6 bases. CDR3 length equals 14 residues. Germline-derived CDR1 and CDR2 are MDHEN and SYDVKM. V shed 5 bases and J shed 2 bases, with 13 bases lying between them. CDR3 region: CASSRQDEAYEQYF. CDR3 DNA sequence: TGTGCCAGCAGTAGACAGGACGAAGCCTACGAGCAGTACTTC.

The chain uses TRBV9 and TRBJ2-5; TRBD2 aligns across 10 bases. With 4 bases clipped from V and 5 bases from J, the junction kept 5 bases outside the gene matches. The CDR3 consists of 14 residues. The V gene's germline CDR1 is SGDLS and CDR2 YYNGEE. The CDR3 loop reads CASSSSGSGETQYF. CDR3 sequence (DNA): TGTGCCAGCAGCTCTAGCGGGAGTGGGGAGACCCAGTACTTC.